This record covers a single TCR beta chain. Its antigen remains unidentified. No base qualities exist here, and no much larger clone lies one base off it. The sample originates from a study of T cell responses to AZD1222 COVID-19 vaccine (dated by TCRdb to the early 2020s). For context, the study as a whole: AZD1222 recipients whose second dose came at about 4 weeks and those whose second dose came at about 12 weeks were combined into one group, since spike-specific TCR depth and breadth did not differ between the two schedules. A total of just over 230 trial participants underwent TCR sequencing, of whom some 210 received two doses of AZD1222 and about 25 received two doses of the MenACWY control vaccine. Trial participants were enrolled by age into subgroups of 18-55, 56-69 and 70-plus years, and around 150, 29 and 61 TCR-sequenced participants, respectively, were included in these subgroups.

The CDR3 regions of human TCRbeta chains were analyzed by immunosequencing. In the paper's pipeline: TCRs in the repertoires were matched against a reference library of SARS-CoV-2-specific TCRs that had been generated with the MIRA antigen-specificity platform. Breadth meant the fraction of unique TCRs that were SARS-CoV-2-associated, whereas depth meant the fraction of total T cells that were SARS-CoV-2-associated. Using the MIRA data, each spike-specific TCR was mapped to the spike region that the TCR reacts to and placed in a CD4 or CD8 class. Log10-transformed breadth and depth values were compared by one-way ANOVA with Sidak's multiple comparisons tests. TCRdb took over this immuneACCESS table, retaining in-frame rearrangements with V and J assigned. Such tables are incomplete; in checked studies, under half of the missing clones stem from an unresolved V gene, and the remainder is unexplained. V, J and clone size are those of that table, while D and trimming were read from the DNA. For this sample there are around 160,000 clones; around nine tenths appear just once. The top ten hold less than 5.5% of the sample.

From cysteine to phenylalanine, the CDR3 is 13 amino acids long. The CDR3 DNA has 39 bases and is translated from base 1. V is cut by 2 bases and J by 9 bases, and the space between the germline ends is 14 bases. Via the germline V gene, CDR1 is SQVTM and CDR2 ANQGSEA. In light of the paper, this sample's time point label describes: baseline before first vaccination. Vaccinee samples were obtained from the UK trials COV001 and COV002, which included a single-blind randomized controlled phase 2/3 trial of AZD1222 (ChAdOx1 nCoV-19) in healthy adults. Trial participant PBMC samples were collected at day 0 and day 28 after the second dose for TCRbeta chain sequencing. Broader findings and caveats from the paper: The vaccine-associated CD4 TCRs covered the entire spike protein, and the dominant responses fell in regions 160-218 and 743-854. In the small 56-69-year group, the increase in depth fell short of significance, most likely because of low power. Epitopes outside the regions mutated in the B.1.351 and B.1.1.7 variants were reportedly recognized by nearly half of the unique spike-specific TCRs. Conclusions about previously exposed vaccinees are limited because only a handful of AZD1222 recipients were SARS-CoV-2 seropositive at baseline. No day 14 peak-response samples were available, so repertoires were characterized only after the peak T cell response. A significant rise in spike-specific TCR breadth and depth was observed after two AZD1222 doses relative to day 0 and relative to MenACWY recipients. Participants were mostly white British and included more females than males, and it was suggested by the authors that clonal diversity may have been underestimated.

The V and J segments used are TRBV29-1 and TRBJ1-5; the D region possibly corresponds to TRBD1 (6 bases align). The receptor was derived from an adult in good health. Sequences were derived from peripheral blood, sampled on day 0 of AZD1222 vaccination. The DNA sequence is TGCAGCGTTGAACCAGGGGACGAGGGGCCCCAGCATTTT. Translated, this is CSVEPGDEGPQHF.